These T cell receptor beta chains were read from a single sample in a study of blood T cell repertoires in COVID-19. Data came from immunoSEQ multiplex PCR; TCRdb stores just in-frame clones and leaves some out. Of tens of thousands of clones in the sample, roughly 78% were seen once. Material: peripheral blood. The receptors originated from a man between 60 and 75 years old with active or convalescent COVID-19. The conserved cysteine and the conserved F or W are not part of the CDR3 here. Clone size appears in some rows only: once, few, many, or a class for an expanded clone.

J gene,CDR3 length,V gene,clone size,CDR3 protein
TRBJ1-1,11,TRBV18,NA,ASSPPVRTEAF
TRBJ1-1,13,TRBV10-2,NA,ASSESIVGNTEAF
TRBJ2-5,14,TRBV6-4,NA,ASSDPGGSRRETQY
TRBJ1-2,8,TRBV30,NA,AWSVHGYT
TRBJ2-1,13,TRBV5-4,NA,ASSAPGQGANEQF
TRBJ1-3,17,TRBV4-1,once,ASSQDRRQAGHSGNTIY
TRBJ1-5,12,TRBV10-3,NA,AISERGSNQPQH
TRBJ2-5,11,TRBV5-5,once,ASSLGTGGYQY
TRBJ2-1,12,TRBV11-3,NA,ASSLGSSYNEQF
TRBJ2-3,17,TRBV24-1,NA,ATSDPRDRRTSGTDTQY
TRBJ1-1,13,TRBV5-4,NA,ASSSRTAGGTEAF